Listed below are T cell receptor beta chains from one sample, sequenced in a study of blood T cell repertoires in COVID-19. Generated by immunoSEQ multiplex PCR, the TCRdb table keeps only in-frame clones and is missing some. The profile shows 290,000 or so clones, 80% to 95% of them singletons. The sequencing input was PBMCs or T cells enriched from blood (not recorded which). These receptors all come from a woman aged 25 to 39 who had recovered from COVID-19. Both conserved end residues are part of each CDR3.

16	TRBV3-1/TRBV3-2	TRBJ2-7	CASSQDPRTLSYEQYF
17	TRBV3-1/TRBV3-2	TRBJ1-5	CASSLRDAGGKCQPQHF
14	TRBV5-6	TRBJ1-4	CASSLVGAAEELFF
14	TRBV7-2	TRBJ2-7	CASSLSPDRYEQYF
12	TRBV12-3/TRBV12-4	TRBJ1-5	CASSPGYQPQHF
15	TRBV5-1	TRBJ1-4	CASSKDSGGYEKLFF
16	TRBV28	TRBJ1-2	CASRQINRGLIYGYTF
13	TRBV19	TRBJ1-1	CASSIGGGTEAFF
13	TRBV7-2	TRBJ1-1	CASSLELNTEAFF
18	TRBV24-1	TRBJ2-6	CATSDFGTGGAGANVLTF
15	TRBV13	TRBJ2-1	CASSWTSGSYNEQFF
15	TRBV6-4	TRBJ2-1	CASSDSLAGYNEQFF
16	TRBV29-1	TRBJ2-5	CSVEVDQILGQETQYF
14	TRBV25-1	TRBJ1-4	CASSVGATNEKLFF
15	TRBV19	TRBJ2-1	CASSMGRSGRGEQFF
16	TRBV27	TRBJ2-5	CASSLATGGAWETQYF
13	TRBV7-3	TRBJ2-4	CASSGGQGNIQYF
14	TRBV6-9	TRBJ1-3	CASSWGGLGNTIYF
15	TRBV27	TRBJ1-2	CASSPGTAPGFGYTF
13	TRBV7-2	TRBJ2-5	CASSSQGRGTQYF
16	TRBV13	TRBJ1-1	CASSLGRQGLNTEAFF
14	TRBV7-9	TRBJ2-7	CASSSGGRAGEQYF
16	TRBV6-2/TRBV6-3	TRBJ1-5	CASSDRQGRVNQPQHF
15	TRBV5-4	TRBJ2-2	CASSGQGANTGELFF
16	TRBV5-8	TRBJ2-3	CASSPSQTESTDTQYF
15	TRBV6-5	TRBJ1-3	CASSRTGATGNTIYF
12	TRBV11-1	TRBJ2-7	CASSGTDTRQYF
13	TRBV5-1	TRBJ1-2	CASSNGQGGGYTF
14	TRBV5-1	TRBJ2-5	CASSLAGGGETQYF
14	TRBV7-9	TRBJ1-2	CASSLDLGNYGYTF
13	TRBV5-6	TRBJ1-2	CASRVDRGRGYTF
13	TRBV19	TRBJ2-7	CASSLSQGAKQYF
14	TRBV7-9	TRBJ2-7	CASSADTYYGEQYF
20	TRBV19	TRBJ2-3	CASSDGTSGRGPSGTDTQYF
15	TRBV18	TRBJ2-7	CASSPPSGASYEQYF
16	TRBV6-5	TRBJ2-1	CASSSLIAGGEDEQFF
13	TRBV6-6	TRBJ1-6	CASRPRVGSPLHF
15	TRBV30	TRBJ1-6	CAWSVARNHNSPLHF
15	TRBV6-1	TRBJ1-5	CASSDLGPQHQPQHF
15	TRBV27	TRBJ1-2	CASIMGQIIRHGYTF
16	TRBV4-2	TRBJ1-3	CASSQPGQGAGNTIYF
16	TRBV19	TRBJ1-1	CASSMMEGRGNTEAFF
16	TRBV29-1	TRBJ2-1	CSVEDKDRSSYNEQFF
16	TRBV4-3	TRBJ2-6	CASSQDWGTGANVLTF
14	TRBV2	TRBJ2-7	CASRLEGGGYEQYF
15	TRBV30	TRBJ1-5	CAWSFSTGGNQPQHF
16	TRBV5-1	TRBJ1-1	CASSLNPGQLNTEAFF
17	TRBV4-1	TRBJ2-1	CASSQEGGPPLVDEQFF
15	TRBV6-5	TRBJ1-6	CASILERFYNSPLHF